This T cell receptor (beta chain) was documented in a study of blood T cell repertoires in COVID-19. Study overall: Samples of COVID-19 (acute and convalescent) were obtained from the United States, Italy and Spain. From T cells, B-cell-depleted T cells, or PBMCs came the material, which was cDNA or gDNA.

Only in-frame clones appear in the TCRdb table, and some are missing; sequencing was by immunoSEQ multiplex PCR. The sample holds 35,000 to 50,000 clones; approximately 78% are singletons and the top ten take 10%. Per the germline V gene, CDR1 is LNHDA and CDR2 is SQIVND (reference sequence). The CDR3 totals 13 residues. V dropped 4 bases and J dropped 4 bases, with 8 bases sitting between them. The TCR sequence derives from a man aged 55 to 70 in a cohort sampled during active COVID-19. The chain recombines TRBV19 with TRBJ1-5, with D uncertain. Source material: peripheral blood. CDR3 DNA sequence: TGTGCCAGTAGTACCACATGGAATCAGCCCCAGCATTTT. It yields the protein CASSTTWNQPQHF. The full variable domain, with the rest looked up from reference TRBV19 and TRBJ1-5, is DGGITQSPKYLFRKEGQNVTLSCEQNLNHDAMYWYRQDPGQGLRLIYYSQIVNDFQKGDIAEGYSVSREKKESFPLTVTSAQKNPTAFYLCASSTTWNQPQHFGDGTRLSIL.